Sequencing of this T cell receptor (beta chain) was carried out in a study of CD8 T cells in Susac syndrome. Study-wide points: The study admitted that it had a relatively small number of individuals in its TCR sequencing and HLA analysis.

Germline loops: CDR1 SGHAT, CDR2 FQNNGV. Trimming stripped 4 bases from V and 0 bases from J, with 6 bases between. The CDR3 is made up of 13 amino acids. The authors sequenced TCR beta from blood CD8+ and CD4+ T cells. Both CD4+ and CD8+ T cells were negatively isolated, and TEMRA cells underwent FACS enrichment. Random hexamers served to reverse transcribe roughly 0.45 to 1 ug RNA. Amplification of TCR beta CDR3 by immunoSEQ multiplex PCR spanned 54 Vbeta and 13 Jbeta. TCRdb itself ran the immunoSEQ multiplex PCR reads through MiXCR, one entry per CDR3 protein. The table has about 280,000 distinct CDR3 sequences, approximately 84% seen once. Notes on this clonotype: The antigen is unknown.

The TCR sequence derives from a human donor with multiple sclerosis. The rearrangement joins TRBV11-2 to TRBJ1-2; D gene unclear. The sequenced material came from CD8+ T cells from PBMCs. CDR3 bases: TGTGCCAGCAGCTCCTGGGCTAACTATGGCTACACCTTC. As protein: CASSSWANYGYTF. Combining the CDR3 with reference TRBV11-2 and TRBJ1-2 gives the whole variable domain EAGVAQSPRYKIIEKRQSVAFWCNPISGHATLYWYQQILGQGPKLLIQFQNNGVVDDSQLPKDRFSAERLKGVDSTLKIQPAKLEDSAVYLCASSSWANYGYTFGSGTRLTVV.